This entry describes one TCR beta chain. The antigen this receptor binds is unknown. No much larger clonotype is one base removed from it; base qualities were not supplied. Trimmed from V: 4 bases; trimmed from J: 5 bases; junction bases lacking a gene match: 5. Including cysteine and phenylalanine, the CDR3 has 16 amino acids. The only DNA kept is the CDR3, 48 bases in frame from the first base. CDR1 and CDR2 are drawn from the germline V gene: SGHRS, YFSETQ. TCR beta CDR3 regions were amplified from RNA transcripts. A first-round RT-PCR of the TCR CDR3 used the HTBI primer set with the Qiagen OneStep RT-PCR kit. Libraries were constructed in a second round of multiplex PCR, after which size selection and purification were carried out. Paired-end sequencing of the libraries was performed with 100 bp reads on an Illumina HiSeq2000. Concerning the study's data processing: SOAPnuke was used to process the raw data, removing reads that contained adapters or uncalled bases, had a mean Phred below 15, or lacked an exact match to the constant primer or identifier. High-quality paired reads were merged with COPE v1.2.5, and unique nucleotide sequences were defined as clonotypes. MiTCR v1.1 was used to align clonotypes to the IMGT TRBV, TRBD and TRBJ reference segments. Analysis was restricted to V-J combinations with a frequency above 0.0001, which covered about 99% of repertoires. The TCS score was defined as the ratio of F50 (clonal expansion) to E x V (chaos), calculated using BLOSUM62-based TCRdist between CDR3 peptides within each V-J. Welch's t-statistics and random forest reduced 500 to 650 V-J features to roughly 13, which were used in a naive Bayes classifier (R e1071). Using fastp trimming at Q25 and MiXCR clonotype assembly, TCRdb reanalyzed the public sequencing data and kept in-frame beta chains. Under each unique CDR3 protein, matching rows form one entry showing the most common genes and DNA. Here the V and J calls rest on TCRdb's processing, not on the authors' analysis. The sample table holds 700,000 or so distinct CDR3 sequences, of which about 15% were seen once. Of the sample, under 10% falls within the top ten clones.

This entry is derived from a study of T cells in Graves' hyperthyroidism and ophthalmopathy (dated by TCRdb to between 2018 and 2021). As for the study more broadly: Peripheral blood samples were taken at initial diagnosis, before any treatment was given. To identify TCR V-J signatures that set the groups apart, the researchers used a discovery cohort of more than 95 patients, made up of fewer than 50 with Graves' ophthalmopathy and 55 to 65 with stable Graves' hyperthyroidism. An independent validation cohort of some 18 hyperthyroidism patients and roughly 16 patients who later progressed to ophthalmopathy tested prospective prediction of ophthalmopathy. For training and testing, the 95 to 100 patients in the discovery cohort were randomly divided in a 7:3 ratio. In addition, the study compared T-cell repertoires in thyroid tissue and in blood from over 5 Graves' hyperthyroidism patients. After blood sampling, hyperthyroidism patients were treated with methimazole at a starting dose of 30 mg daily, and ophthalmopathy patients were treated with high-dose intravenous methylprednisolone. The paper describes TCR Vbeta CDR3 sequencing of fewer than 150 peripheral blood samples, made up of some 40 ophthalmopathy patients, 70 to 75 hyperthyroidism patients and around 17 progressor patients. Beyond this particular receptor, the publication reports: Sample size was not statistically predetermined, and blinding of investigators to group allocation was not performed. In cross-validation, a model built on a 13 V-J signature told ophthalmopathy apart from stable hyperthyroidism with 85% to 90% sensitivity and around 83% specificity, and in testing the same model reached 80%/75%. Most expanded thyroid clonotypes (frequency above 0.001) were also detected in blood, suggesting blood repertoires may reflect thyroid immune responses. In validation, progression to ophthalmopathy was predicted by the model with 70% to 71% sensitivity and nearly 75% specificity, a median of approximately 6.5 months before onset.

Graves' hyperthyroidism was defined as stable when no progression to ophthalmopathy occurred over 18 months of follow-up. The hyperthyroidism patients were between 18 and 65 years old and newly diagnosed, with a disease duration of less than 2 months. Exclusion was applied to patients with uncontrolled infections, other autoimmune diseases, pregnancy or lactation. Clinical symptoms, serum thyroxine and TRAb, thyroid ultrasound, and orbital computed tomography formed the basis for the diagnoses. Ficoll-Paque density gradient centrifugation was used to isolate PBMCs from 8 to 10 ml of fresh peripheral blood. Trizol reagent was used to extract total RNA, and RNA quality was then checked on an Agilent 2100 Bioanalyzer.

The receptor was derived from a young man with Graves' hyperthyroidism. Sequenced: blood. Recombination joined TRBV5-1 with TRBJ2-2, and 13 junction bases match TRBD2. The CDR3 here reads CASSGLAGDTTGELFF. The nucleotide sequence is given as TGCGCCAGCAGCGGACTAGCGGGAGACACGACCGGGGAGCTGTTTTTT.